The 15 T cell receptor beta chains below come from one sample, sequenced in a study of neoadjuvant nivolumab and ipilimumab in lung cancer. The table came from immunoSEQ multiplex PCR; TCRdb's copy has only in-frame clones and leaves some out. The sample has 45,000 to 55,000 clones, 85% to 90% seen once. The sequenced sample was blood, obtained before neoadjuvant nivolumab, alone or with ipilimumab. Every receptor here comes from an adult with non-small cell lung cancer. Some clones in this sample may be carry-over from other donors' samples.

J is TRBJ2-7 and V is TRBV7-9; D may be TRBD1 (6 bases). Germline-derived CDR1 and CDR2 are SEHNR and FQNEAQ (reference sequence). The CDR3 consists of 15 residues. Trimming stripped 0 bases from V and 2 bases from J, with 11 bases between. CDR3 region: CASSLAGQGTYEQYF. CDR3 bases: TGTGCCAGCAGCTTAGCAGGTCAGGGGACCTACGAGCAGTACTTC.

The CDR3 spells CASSLAWAILSGANVLTF. In DNA form, the CDR3 reads TGTGCCAGCAGCTTAGCGTGGGCGATCCTATCTGGGGCCAACGTCCTGACTTTC. This sequence joins TRBV11-2 and TRBJ2-6; no definite D call. Trimming left V 1 base short and J 1 base short, with 14 bases between. The V gene's germline CDR1 is SGHAT and CDR2 FQNNGV. This CDR3 has 18 amino acids.

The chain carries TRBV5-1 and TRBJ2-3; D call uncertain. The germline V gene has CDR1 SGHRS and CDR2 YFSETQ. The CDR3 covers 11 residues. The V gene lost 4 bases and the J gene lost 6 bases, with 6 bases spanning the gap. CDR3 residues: CASSLFDTQYF. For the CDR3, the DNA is TGCGCCAGCAGCCTCTTTGATACGCAGTATTTT. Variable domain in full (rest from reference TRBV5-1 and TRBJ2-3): KAGVTQTPRYLIKTRGQQVTLSCSPISGHRSVSWYQQTPGQGLQFLFEYFSETQRNKGNFPGRFSGRQFSNSRSEMNVSTLELGDSALYLCASSLFDTQYFGPGTRLTVL.

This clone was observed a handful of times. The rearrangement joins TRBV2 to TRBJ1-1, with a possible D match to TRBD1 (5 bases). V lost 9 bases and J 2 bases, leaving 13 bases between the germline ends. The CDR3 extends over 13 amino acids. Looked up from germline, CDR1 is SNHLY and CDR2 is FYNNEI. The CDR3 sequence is CASHMTVNTEAFF. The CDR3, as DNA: TGTGCCAGTCATATGACAGTTAACACTGAAGCTTTCTTT. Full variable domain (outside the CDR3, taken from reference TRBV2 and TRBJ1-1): EPEVTQTPSHQVTQMGQEVILRCVPISNHLYFYWYRQILGQKVEFLVSFYNNEISEKSEIFDDQFSVERPDGSNFTLKIRSTKLEDSAMYFCASHMTVNTEAFFGQGTRLTVV.

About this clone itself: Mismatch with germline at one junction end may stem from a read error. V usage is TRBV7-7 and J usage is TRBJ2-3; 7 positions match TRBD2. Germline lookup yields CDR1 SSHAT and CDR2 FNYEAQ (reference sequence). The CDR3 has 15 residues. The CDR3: CASSLGGAGADTQYF. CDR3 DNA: TGTGCTAGCAGCTTAGGTGGCGCGGGAGCAGATACGCAGTATTTT.

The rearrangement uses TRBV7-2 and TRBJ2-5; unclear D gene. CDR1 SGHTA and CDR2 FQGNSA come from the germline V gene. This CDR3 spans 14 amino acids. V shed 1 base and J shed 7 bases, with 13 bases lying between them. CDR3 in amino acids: CASSLDPLVVTQYF. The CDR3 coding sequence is TGTGCCAGCAGCTTAGACCCGCTTGTCGTGACCCAGTACTTC.

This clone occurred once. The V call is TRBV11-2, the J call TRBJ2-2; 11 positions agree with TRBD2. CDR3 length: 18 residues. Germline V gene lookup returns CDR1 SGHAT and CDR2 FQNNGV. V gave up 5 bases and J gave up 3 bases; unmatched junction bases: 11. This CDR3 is CASSPGWGLAEDTGELFF. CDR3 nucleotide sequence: TGTGCCAGCAGCCCAGGTTGGGGACTAGCGGAGGACACCGGGGAGCTGTTTTTT. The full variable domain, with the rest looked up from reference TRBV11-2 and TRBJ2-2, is EAGVAQSPRYKIIEKRQSVAFWCNPISGHATLYWYQQILGQGPKLLIQFQNNGVVDDSQLPKDRFSAERLKGVDSTLKIQPAKLEDSAVYLCASSPGWGLAEDTGELFFGEGSRLTVL.

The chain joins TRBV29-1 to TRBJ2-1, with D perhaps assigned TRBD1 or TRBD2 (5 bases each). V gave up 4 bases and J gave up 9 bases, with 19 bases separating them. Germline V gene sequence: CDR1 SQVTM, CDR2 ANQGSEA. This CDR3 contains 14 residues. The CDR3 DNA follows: TGCAGCGTTGGCCGGGACCCCCCTTTCGGTGAGCAGTTCTTC. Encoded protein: CSVGRDPPFGEQFF.

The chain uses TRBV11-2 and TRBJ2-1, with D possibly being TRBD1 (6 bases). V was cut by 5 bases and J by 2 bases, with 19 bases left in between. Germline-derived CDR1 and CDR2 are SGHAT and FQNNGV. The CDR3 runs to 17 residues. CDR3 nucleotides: TGTGCCAGCAGCCCTCGTGGGGGCCGGAGCGCCTACAATGAGCAGTTCTTC. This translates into CASSPRGGRSAYNEQFF.

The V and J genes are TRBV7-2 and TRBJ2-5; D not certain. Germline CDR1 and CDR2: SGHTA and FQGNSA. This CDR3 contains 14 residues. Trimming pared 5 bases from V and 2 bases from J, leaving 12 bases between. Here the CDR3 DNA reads TGTGCCAGCAGCCGTGACACTTGGCAAGAGACCCAGTACTTC. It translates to CASSRDTWQETQYF.

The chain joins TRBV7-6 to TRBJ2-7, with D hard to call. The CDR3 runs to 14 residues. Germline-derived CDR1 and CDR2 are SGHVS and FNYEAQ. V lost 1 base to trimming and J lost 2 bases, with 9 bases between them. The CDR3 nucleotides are TGTGCCAGCAGCTTAGTAGCTCAGACCTACGAGCAGTACTTC. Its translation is CASSLVAQTYEQYF.

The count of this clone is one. This CDR3 is CASSFSSAGGFTEAFF. Written as DNA, the CDR3 is TGTGCCAGCAGCTTTTCTTCCGCCGGGGGCTTCACTGAAGCTTTCTTT. The chain recombines TRBV11-2 with TRBJ1-1; a possible D gene is TRBD1 (6 bases). The CDR3 covers 16 residues. Germline assignment: CDR1 SGHAT and CDR2 FQNNGV. V shed 3 bases and J shed 4 bases, with 18 bases lying between them.

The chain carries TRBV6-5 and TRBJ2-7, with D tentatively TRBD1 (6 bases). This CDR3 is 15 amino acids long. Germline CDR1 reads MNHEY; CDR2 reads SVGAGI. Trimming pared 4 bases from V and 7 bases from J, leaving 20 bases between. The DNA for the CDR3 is TGTGCCAGCAGTTCCACAGGGACCCCTAAGGATGAGCAGTACTTC. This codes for CASSSTGTPKDEQYF.

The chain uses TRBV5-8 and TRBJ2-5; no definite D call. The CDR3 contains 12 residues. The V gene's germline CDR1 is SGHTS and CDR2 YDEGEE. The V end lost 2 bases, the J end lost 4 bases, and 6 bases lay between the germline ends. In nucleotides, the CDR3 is TGTGCCAGCAGCTTTTTGGGAGAGACCCAGTACTTC. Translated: CASSFLGETQYF.

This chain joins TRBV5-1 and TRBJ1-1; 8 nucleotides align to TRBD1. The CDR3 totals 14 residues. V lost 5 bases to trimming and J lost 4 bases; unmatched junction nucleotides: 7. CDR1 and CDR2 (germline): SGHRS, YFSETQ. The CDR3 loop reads CASRTQQGGTEAFF. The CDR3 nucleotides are TGCGCCAGCAGGACACAACAGGGGGGCACTGAAGCTTTCTTT.